Listed below are T cell receptor beta chains from one sample, sequenced in a study of blood T cell repertoires in COVID-19. Measured with immunoSEQ multiplex PCR; TCRdb has only the in-frame clones, and not every one. The table includes about 140,000 clones, about 83% detected once. Sequenced input: peripheral blood. The receptors originated from a man aged 25 to 45 with COVID-19, enrolled during active disease. Each CDR3 is given with its conserved first and last residue. D genes are given only for firm matches. Only part of the rows carry a size: once, few, many, or a class if the clone is expanded.

CASSEGAVAGELFF,TGTGCCAGCAGTGAAGGGGCAGTTGCCGGGGAGCTGTTTTTT,-,TRBJ2-2,-,TRBV3-1/TRBV3-2
CASSEARFSYGYTF,TGTGCCAGCAGTGAAGCGCGCTTTTCCTATGGCTACACCTTC,-,TRBJ1-2,few,TRBV6-1
CASQRDTEAFF,TGCGCCTCCCAGAGGGACACTGAAGCTTTCTTT,-,TRBJ1-1,-,TRBV5-1
CASSPGGASGTGELFF,TGTGCCAGCAGCCCCGGGGGGGCTAGCGGCACCGGGGAGCTGTTTTTT,TRBD2,TRBJ2-2,-,TRBV5-4
CASRLGQGPTDTQYF,TGTGCCAGCAGGTTGGGACAGGGCCCCACAGATACGCAGTATTTT,TRBD1,TRBJ2-3,-,TRBV5-4
CASSLNNRGRGNTIYF,TGTGCCAGCAGCTTAAATAACAGGGGGCGGGGAAACACCATATATTTT,TRBD1,TRBJ1-3,-,TRBV7-2
CAISRDRDTEAFF,TGTGCCATCAGCCGGGACAGGGACACTGAAGCTTTCTTT,TRBD1,TRBJ1-1,-,TRBV10-3
CASSFDRGLAQYF,TGTGCCAGCAGCTTCGACAGGGGATTAGCTCAGTACTTC,TRBD1,TRBJ2-7,-,TRBV7-9
CAWSVGTVSYEQYF,TGTGCCTGGAGTGTGGGGACAGTTTCCTACGAGCAGTACTTC,TRBD1,TRBJ2-7,-,TRBV30
CASSQVHPGDRTDTQYF,TGCGCCAGCAGCCAAGTTCATCCAGGGGACCGCACAGATACGCAGTATTTT,-,TRBJ2-3,-,TRBV4-3
CASSLFGQGYGYTF,TGTGCCAGCAGTTTATTCGGACAGGGATATGGCTACACCTTC,TRBD1,TRBJ1-2,-,TRBV27
CASSKNTGVNTEAFF,TGCGCCAGCAGTAAGAATACAGGGGTGAACACTGAAGCTTTCTTT,TRBD1,TRBJ1-1,-,TRBV10-1
CASSHDILRYTF,TGCGCCAGCAGCCATGACATCCTCCGCTACACCTTC,-,TRBJ1-2,-,TRBV4-1
CASGQPRYGYTF,TGTGCCAGCGGACAGCCGAGATATGGCTACACCTTC,-,TRBJ1-2,-,TRBV6-5
CASSMNRDYGYTF,TGTGCCAGTAGTATGAACAGGGACTATGGCTACACCTTC,-,TRBJ1-2,few,TRBV19
CASSIPGQGAEKKPQHF,TGTGCCAGTAGTATCCCGGGACAGGGGGCCGAAAAAAAGCCCCAGCATTTT,TRBD1,TRBJ1-5,-,TRBV19
CASSFRGAGAGNTIYF,TGTGCCAGCAGCTTTCGGGGGGCTGGTGCTGGAAACACCATATATTTT,-,TRBJ1-3,once,TRBV5-4
CASSLKATGAGGNTIYF,TGCGCCAGCAGCTTGAAAGCGACAGGGGCAGGCGGAAACACCATATATTTT,TRBD1,TRBJ1-3,-,TRBV5-1
CASSESVTRVETQYF,TGTGCCAGCAGTGAATCGGTGACTAGGGTGGAGACCCAGTACTTC,-,TRBJ2-5,-,TRBV6-1
CASTYGGGEQFF,TGTGCCAGCACCTATGGGGGCGGTGAGCAGTTCTTC,-,TRBJ2-1,-,TRBV12-3/TRBV12-4
CATQRDRDEKLFF,TGTGCCACTCAACGGGACAGGGATGAAAAACTGTTTTTT,TRBD1,TRBJ1-4,once,TRBV28
CASSFTGTGLNTDTQYF,TGCGCCAGCAGCTTCACCGGGACAGGGTTGAACACAGATACGCAGTATTTT,TRBD1,TRBJ2-3,-,TRBV5-1
CAWSVSRGAQYF,TGTGCCTGGAGTGTAAGCAGGGGGGCCCAGTACTTC,-,TRBJ2-5,-,TRBV30
CASSSHRGNYGYTF,TGTGCCAGCAGCTCGCACAGGGGTAACTATGGCTACACCTTC,TRBD1,TRBJ1-2,-,TRBV7-2